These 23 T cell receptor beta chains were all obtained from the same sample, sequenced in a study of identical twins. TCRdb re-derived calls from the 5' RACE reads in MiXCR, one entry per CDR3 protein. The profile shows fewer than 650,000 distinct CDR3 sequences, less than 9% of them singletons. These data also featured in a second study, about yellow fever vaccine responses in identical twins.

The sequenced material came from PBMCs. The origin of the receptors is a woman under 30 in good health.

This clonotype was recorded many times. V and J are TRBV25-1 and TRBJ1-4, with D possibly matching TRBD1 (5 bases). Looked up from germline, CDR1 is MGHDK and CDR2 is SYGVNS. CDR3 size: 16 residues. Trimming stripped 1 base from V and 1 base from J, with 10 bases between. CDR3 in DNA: TGTGCCAGCAGTGAATTCAAGGGGCGAACTAATGAAAAACTGTTTTTT. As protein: CASSEFKGRTNEKLFF.

The CDR3 spells CASSQGTGRGNTEAFF. The CDR3 bases are TGCGCCAGCAGCCAGGGGACAGGGCGGGGGAACACTGAAGCTTTCTTT. This chain joins TRBV5-1 and TRBJ1-1, with TRBD1 matching 9 bases. The V and J ends lost 4 bases and 1 base, in that order; junction bases with no gene match: 8. Germline values: CDR1 SGHRS, CDR2 YFSETQ. This CDR3 region has 16 residues.

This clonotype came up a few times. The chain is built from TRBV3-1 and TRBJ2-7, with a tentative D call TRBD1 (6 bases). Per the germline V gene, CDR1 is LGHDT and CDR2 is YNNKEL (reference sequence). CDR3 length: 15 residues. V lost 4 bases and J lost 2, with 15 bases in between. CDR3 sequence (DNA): TGTGCCAGCAGCCCCTACGGGACAAACACCTACGAGCAGTACTTC. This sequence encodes CASSPYGTNTYEQYF.

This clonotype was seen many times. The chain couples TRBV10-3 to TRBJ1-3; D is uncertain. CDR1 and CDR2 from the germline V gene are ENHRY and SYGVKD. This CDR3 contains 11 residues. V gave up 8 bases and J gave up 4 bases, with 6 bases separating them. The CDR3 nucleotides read TGTGCCATCCGAGACGGAAACACCATATATTTT. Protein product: CAIRDGNTIYF.

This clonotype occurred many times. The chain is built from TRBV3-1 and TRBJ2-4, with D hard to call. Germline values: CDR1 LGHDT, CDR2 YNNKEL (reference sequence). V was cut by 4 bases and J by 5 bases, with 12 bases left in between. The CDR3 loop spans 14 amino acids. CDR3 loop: CASSPEPSQNIQYF. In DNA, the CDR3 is TGTGCCAGCAGCCCCGAGCCGTCCCAAAACATTCAGTACTTC.

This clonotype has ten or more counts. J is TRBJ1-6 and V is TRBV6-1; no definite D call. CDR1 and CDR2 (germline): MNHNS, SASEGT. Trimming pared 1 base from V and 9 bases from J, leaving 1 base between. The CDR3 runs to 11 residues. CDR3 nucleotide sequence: TGTGCCAGCAGTGAAGTTTCACCCCTCCACTTT. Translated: CASSEVSPLHF.

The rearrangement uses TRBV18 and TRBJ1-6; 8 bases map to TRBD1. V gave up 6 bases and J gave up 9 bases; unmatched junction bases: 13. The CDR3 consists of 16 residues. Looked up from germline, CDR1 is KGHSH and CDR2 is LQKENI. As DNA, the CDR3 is TGTGCCAGCTCTCGAGCGGACAGGGAAGGTGGTTCACCCCTCCACTTT. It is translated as CASSRADREGGSPLHF.

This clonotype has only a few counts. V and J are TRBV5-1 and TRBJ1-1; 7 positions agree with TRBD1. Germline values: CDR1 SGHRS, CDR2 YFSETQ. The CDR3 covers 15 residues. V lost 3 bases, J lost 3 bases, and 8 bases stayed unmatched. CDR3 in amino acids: CASSSRQGRDTEAFF. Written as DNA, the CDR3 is TGCGCCAGCAGCTCCAGACAGGGAAGGGACACTGAAGCTTTCTTT.

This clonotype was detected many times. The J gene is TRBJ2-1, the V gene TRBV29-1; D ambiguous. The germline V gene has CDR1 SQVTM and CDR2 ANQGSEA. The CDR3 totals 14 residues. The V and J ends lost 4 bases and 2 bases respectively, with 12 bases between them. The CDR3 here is CSVVVQKTYNEQFF. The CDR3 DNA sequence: TGCAGCGTTGTGGTGCAGAAAACCTACAATGAGCAGTTCTTC.

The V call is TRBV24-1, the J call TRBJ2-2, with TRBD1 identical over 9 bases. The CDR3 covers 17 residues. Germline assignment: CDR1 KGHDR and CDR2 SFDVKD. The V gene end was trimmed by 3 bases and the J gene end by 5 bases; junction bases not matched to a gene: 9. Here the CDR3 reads CATSDHPRTGATGELFF. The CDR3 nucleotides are TGTGCCACCAGTGATCACCCCCGGACAGGGGCGACCGGGGAGCTGTTTTTT.

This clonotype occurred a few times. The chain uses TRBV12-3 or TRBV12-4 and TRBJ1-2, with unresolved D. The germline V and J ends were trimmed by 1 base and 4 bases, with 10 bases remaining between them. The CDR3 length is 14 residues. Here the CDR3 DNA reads TGTGCCAGCAGTTTAGATGCTGTGAGCTATGGCTACACCTTC. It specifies CASSLDAVSYGYTF.

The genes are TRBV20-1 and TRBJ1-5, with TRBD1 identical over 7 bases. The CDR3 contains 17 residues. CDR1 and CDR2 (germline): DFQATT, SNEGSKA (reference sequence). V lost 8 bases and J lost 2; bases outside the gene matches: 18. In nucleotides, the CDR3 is TGCAGTACGAAACGACAGGGCGGGAGTTGGGGCAATCAGCCCCAGCATTTT. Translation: CSTKRQGGSWGNQPQHF.

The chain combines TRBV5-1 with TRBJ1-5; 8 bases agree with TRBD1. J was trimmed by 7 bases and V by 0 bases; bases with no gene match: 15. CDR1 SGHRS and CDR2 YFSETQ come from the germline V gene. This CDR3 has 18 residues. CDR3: CASSLVEGQGLREQPQHF. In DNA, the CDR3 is TGCGCCAGCAGCTTGGTTGAAGGACAGGGTCTACGTGAACAGCCCCAGCATTTT.

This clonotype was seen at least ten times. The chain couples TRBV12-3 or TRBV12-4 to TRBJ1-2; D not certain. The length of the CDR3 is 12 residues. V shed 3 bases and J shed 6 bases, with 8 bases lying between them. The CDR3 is CASSLAWDGYTF. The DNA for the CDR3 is TGTGCCAGCAGTTTGGCCTGGGATGGCTACACCTTC.

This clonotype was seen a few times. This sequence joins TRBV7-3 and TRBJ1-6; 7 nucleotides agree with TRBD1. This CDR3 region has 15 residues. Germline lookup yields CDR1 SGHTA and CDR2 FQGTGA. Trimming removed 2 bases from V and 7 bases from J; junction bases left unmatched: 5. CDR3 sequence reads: CASSLGTGANSPLHF. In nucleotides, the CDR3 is TGTGCCAGCAGCTTAGGAACAGGGGCAAATTCACCCCTCCACTTT.

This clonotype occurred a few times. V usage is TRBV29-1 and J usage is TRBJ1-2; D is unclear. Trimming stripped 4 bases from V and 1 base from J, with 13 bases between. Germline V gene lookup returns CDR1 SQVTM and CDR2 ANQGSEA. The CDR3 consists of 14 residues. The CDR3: CSVVGRDSNYGYTF. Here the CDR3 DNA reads TGCAGCGTTGTTGGACGGGATAGTAACTATGGCTACACCTTC.

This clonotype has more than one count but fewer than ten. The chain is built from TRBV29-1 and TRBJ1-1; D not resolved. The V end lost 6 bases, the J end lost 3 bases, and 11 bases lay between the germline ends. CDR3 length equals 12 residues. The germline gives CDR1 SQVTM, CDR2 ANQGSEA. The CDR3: CSVRSGDTEAFF. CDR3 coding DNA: TGCAGCGTCCGATCTGGGGACACTGAAGCTTTCTTT.

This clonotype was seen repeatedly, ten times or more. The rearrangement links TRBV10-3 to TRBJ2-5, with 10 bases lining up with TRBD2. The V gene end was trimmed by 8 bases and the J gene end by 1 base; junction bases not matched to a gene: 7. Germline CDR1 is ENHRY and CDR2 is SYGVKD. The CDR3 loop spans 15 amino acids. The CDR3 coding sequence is TGTGCCATCGGAACGAGCGGGGGGGCCCAAGAGACCCAGTACTTC. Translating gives CAIGTSGGAQETQYF.

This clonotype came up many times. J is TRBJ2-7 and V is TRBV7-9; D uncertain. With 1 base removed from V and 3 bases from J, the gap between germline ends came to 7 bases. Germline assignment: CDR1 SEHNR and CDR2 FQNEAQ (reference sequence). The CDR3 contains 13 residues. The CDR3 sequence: CASSLGSGYEQYF. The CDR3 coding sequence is TGTGCCAGCAGCTTAGGATCGGGCTACGAGCAGTACTTC.

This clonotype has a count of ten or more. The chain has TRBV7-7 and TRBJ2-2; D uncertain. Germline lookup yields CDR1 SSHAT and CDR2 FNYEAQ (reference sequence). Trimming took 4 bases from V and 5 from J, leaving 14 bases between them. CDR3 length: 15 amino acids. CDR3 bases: TGTGCCAGCAGCTACAGACCCGGAGAAACCGGGGAGCTGTTTTTT. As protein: CASSYRPGETGELFF. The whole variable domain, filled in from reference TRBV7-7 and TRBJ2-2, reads GAGVSQSPRYKVTKRGQDVTLRCDPISSHATLYWYQQALGQGPEFLTYFNYEAQPDKSGLPSDRFSAERPEGSISTLTIQRTEQRDSAMYRCASSYRPGETGELFFGEGSRLTVL.

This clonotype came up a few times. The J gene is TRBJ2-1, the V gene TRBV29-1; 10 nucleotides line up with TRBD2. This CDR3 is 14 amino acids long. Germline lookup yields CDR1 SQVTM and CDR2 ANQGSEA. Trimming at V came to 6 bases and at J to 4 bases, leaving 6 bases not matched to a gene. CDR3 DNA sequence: TGCAGCGTCGACGGGACTAGCGAATACAATGAGCAGTTCTTC. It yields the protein CSVDGTSEYNEQFF.

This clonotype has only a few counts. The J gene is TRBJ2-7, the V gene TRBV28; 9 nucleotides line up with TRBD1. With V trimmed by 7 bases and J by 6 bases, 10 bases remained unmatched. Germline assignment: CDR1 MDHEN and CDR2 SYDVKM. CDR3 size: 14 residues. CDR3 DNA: TGTGCCAGCAAAACAGGGGGCGCCTTGGGCGAGCAGTACTTC. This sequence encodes CASKTGGALGEQYF. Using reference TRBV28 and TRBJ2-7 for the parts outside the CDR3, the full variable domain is DVKVTQSSRYLVKRTGEKVFLECVQDMDHENMFWYRQDPGLGLRLIYFSYDVKMKEKGDIPEGYSVSREKKERFSLILESASTNQTSMYLCASKTGGALGEQYFGPGTRLTVT.

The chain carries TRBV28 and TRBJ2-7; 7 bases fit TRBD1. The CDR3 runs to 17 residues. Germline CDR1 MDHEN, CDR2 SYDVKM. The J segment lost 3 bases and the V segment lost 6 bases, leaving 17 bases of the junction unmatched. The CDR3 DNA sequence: TGTGCCAGCAGCACCGAGGTGGGCAGACAGGGTGGCTACGAGCAGTACGTC. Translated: CASSTEVGRQGGYEQYV.